The T cell receptor (beta chain) under discussion was sequenced for a study of T cells in Graves' hyperthyroidism and ophthalmopathy. Amplification yielded TCR beta CDR3 regions, with RNA transcripts as the source. HTBI primers drove first-round RT-PCR of the TCR CDR3. TCRdb called the multiplex PCR reads again in MiXCR, with one record for every CDR3 protein. The data contain nearly 110,000 distinct CDR3 sequences, about a sixth of them singletons. The CDR3 runs 14 residues. The V and J ends lost 5 bases and 3 bases, in that order; junction bases with no gene match: 4. This clonotype has at least ten counts.

The V call is TRBV12-3 or TRBV12-4, the J call TRBJ1-5, with 7 bases fitting TRBD1. Material for sequencing was blood. The sequence was obtained from a woman between 50 and 59 years old with Graves' hyperthyroidism. CDR3 sequence reads: CASSQGGDNQPQHF. The CDR3 DNA is TGTGCCAGCAGTCAGGGGGGGGACAATCAGCCCCAGCATTTT.